This T cell receptor beta chain was profiled in a study of T cells in Graves' hyperthyroidism and ophthalmopathy. CDR1 is SQVTM, CDR2 ANQGSEA, per germline. The CDR3 totals 11 residues. V was trimmed by 6 bases and J by 4 bases, leaving 7 bases between them. TCR beta CDR3 region amplification was performed from RNA transcripts. A set of HTBI primers served as the primers for a first-round RT-PCR of the TCR CDR3. In TCRdb, the multiplex PCR reads were re-called with MiXCR into one record per CDR3 protein. The sample consists of over 700,000 distinct CDR3 sequences, 30% to 40% of them appearing once. The sequence came from a woman aged 40 to 50 with Graves' hyperthyroidism. This chain links TRBV29-1 with TRBJ1-3, with D unclear. The sample consisted of blood. CDR3 in amino acids: CSVGLGNTIYF. CDR3 in DNA: TGCAGCGTGGGCCTCGGAAACACCATATATTTT.